These 2 T cell receptor beta chains originate from one sample sequenced in a study of shared clonotypes between healthy human individuals. Sequenced by immunoSEQ multiplex PCR; TCRdb stores in-frame clones only, minus some. The sample holds millions of clones, about 92% seen once. Source material: naive CD4+ T cells from PBMCs. Described subset: CD45RA+ positively selected. Receptor source: a man in his late teens or twenties in good health. Some clones in this sample may be carry-over from other donors' samples.

This clone was picked up one time. The chain combines TRBV5-1 with TRBJ2-5; D uncertain. Per the germline V gene, CDR1 is SGHRS and CDR2 is YFSETQ. The germline V and J ends were trimmed by 3 bases and 2 bases, with 5 bases remaining between them. The CDR3 is 12 residues long. CDR3 in amino acids: CASSYGQETQYF. The CDR3 nucleotides read TGCGCCAGCAGCTACGGACAAGAGACCCAGTACTTC.

This clone was picked up one time. The chain combines TRBV5-6 with TRBJ1-2; the match to TRBD1 covers 8 bases. Looked up from germline, CDR1 is SGHDT and CDR2 is YYEEEE. The J segment lost 6 bases and the V segment lost 4 bases, leaving 5 bases of the junction unmatched. CDR3 length equals 13 residues. The CDR3 DNA sequence: TGTGCCAGCAGCCAGGACAGGGTGAATGGCTACACCTTC. Translation gives CASSQDRVNGYTF.